This TCR beta chain is from a study of T cells in Graves' hyperthyroidism and ophthalmopathy. This clonotype was found many times. Amplification of TCR beta CDR3 regions used RNA as the template. With the HTBI primer set, the TCR CDR3 went through a first round of RT-PCR. Each CDR3 protein gets one entry after TCRdb re-called the multiplex PCR reads with MiXCR. This table has under 350,000 distinct CDR3 sequences, roughly a fifth appearing once. Germline V gene sequence: CDR1 MDHEN, CDR2 SYDVKM. Trimming cost V 2 bases and J 0 bases; bases outside gene matches: 11. This CDR3 is 18 amino acids long. Sequenced: blood. The receptor comes from a woman aged 45-65 years with Graves' hyperthyroidism. The rearrangement joins TRBV28 to TRBJ2-7; 9 bases fit TRBD2. The CDR3 protein is CASSLSVASGVLSYEQYF. The CDR3 DNA reads TGTGCCAGCAGTTTAAGTGTGGCTAGCGGGGTTCTCTCCTACGAGCAGTACTTC.